This T cell receptor beta chain is drawn from a study of T-cell reconstitution after alpha-beta-depleted transplantation in children. Study-wide results and caveats: T-cell numbers and diversity one year post-transplant derived largely from freshly generated T cells. Roughly two months post-transplant, alpha-beta T cells reportedly originated from several hundred graft clones that had expanded. Recipient T cells and thymic progenitors that survived were the source of the high TCRbeta diversity seen at day 60 in some patients.

The count of this clonotype is one. The target antigen is unknown. The CDR3 is 16 residues long. The germline gives CDR1 MNHEY, CDR2 SVGEGT. V lost 0 bases to trimming and J lost 2 bases, with 12 bases between them. Unique molecular identifiers were incorporated when the TCRbeta library was constructed. TCRdb itself ran the PCR reads through MiXCR, one entry per CDR3 protein. The table shows 200,000 to 300,000 distinct CDR3 sequences, with about 23% occurring only once. Sequenced here: PBMCs, sampled before TCRalphabeta/CD19-depleted stem cell transplant. The rearrangement links TRBV6-2 or TRBV6-3 to TRBJ2-3, with a possible D match to TRBD2 (6 bases). The clonotype was recovered from a girl aged 2-9 years with Fanconi anemia, due to receive a stem cell transplant. The CDR3 region is CASSYSVGSLTDTQYF. CDR3 DNA: TGTGCCAGCAGTTACTCTGTCGGGAGCCTCACAGATACGCAGTATTTT.